A single sample gave rise to the 30 T cell receptor beta chains below, sequenced in a study of cytomegalovirus exposure and HLA in healthy donors. PCR primers comprised 60 Vbeta and 13 Jbeta primers. Measured with immunoSEQ multiplex PCR; TCRdb has only the in-frame clones, and not every one. Here the sample spans roughly 150,000 clones, over 60% being singletons. Sequencing was carried out using PBMCs. The receptor set was obtained from a woman in her thirties in good health and CMV-seropositive.

J is TRBJ1-3 and V is TRBV6-5; D remains unclear. The CDR3 is 15 residues long. The V gene lost 4 bases and the J gene lost 0 bases, with 10 bases spanning the gap. Germline CDR1 is MNHEY and CDR2 is SVGAGI. CDR3 sequence: CASSFGPSSGNTIYF. For the CDR3, the DNA is TGTGCCAGCAGTTTTGGGCCAAGCTCTGGAAACACCATATATTTT.

This chain joins TRBV27 and TRBJ1-1; possible D gene TRBD1, 6 bases. The germline V and J ends were trimmed by 6 bases and 0 bases, with 17 bases remaining between them. This CDR3 has 16 amino acids. Germline V gives CDR1 MNHEY, CDR2 SMNVEV (reference sequence). This CDR3 is CASSLQGPDLNTEAFF. In DNA form, the CDR3 reads TGTGCCAGCAGCCTACAGGGACCGGACCTGAACACTGAAGCTTTCTTT.

The chain couples TRBV30 to TRBJ1-4; a weak D match, TRBD1 (5 bases). Between the trimmed V and J ends, which lost 0 bases and 10 bases, there was a span of 12 bases. The germline CDR1 and CDR2 sequences are GTSNPN and SVGIG (reference sequence). The CDR3 extends over 13 amino acids. The CDR3 DNA sequence: TGTGCCTGGAGTGTAAAAGGGGAAGGAAAACTGTTTTTT. The encoded protein is CAWSVKGEGKLFF. Combining the CDR3 with reference TRBV30 and TRBJ1-4 gives the whole variable domain SQTIHQWPATLVQPVGSPLSLECTVEGTSNPNLYWYRQAAGRGLQLLFYSVGIGQISSEVPQNLSASRPQDRQFILSSKKLLLSDSGFYLCAWSVKGEGKLFFGSGTQLSVL.

The chain has TRBV10-2 and TRBJ1-5; D is perhaps TRBD1 (6 bases). The germline V gene has CDR1 WSHSY and CDR2 SAAADI. CDR3 length: 13 amino acids. Trimming took off 9 bases at V and 5 bases at J, with 14 bases between the two ends. CDR3 protein: CARRGQIHQPQHF. CDR3 DNA sequence: TGCGCCAGAAGAGGACAGATCCATCAGCCCCAGCATTTT.

This rearrangement joins TRBV19 to TRBJ1-5, with 7 nucleotides matching TRBD1. The germline V gene encodes CDR1 LNHDA and CDR2 SQIVND (reference sequence). V shed 5 bases and J 2 bases; nucleotides not matched to a gene: 3. The CDR3 runs to 14 residues. The CDR3 DNA is TGTGCCAGTAGTGCCGACAGGGGCAATCAGCCCCAGCATTTT. Translated, it gives CASSADRGNQPQHF.

This sequence joins TRBV28 and TRBJ1-1, with D maybe TRBD1 (5 bases). Germline V gives CDR1 MDHEN, CDR2 SYDVKM. This CDR3 has 12 residues. Trimming removed 10 bases at V and 3 bases at J, with 12 bases between. As DNA, the CDR3 is TGTGCCATCACGGCCAGGGACACTGAAGCTTTCTTT. This sequence encodes CAITARDTEAFF.

Regarding this clone: In the same sample, other DNA sequences code for this CDR3. The chain uses TRBV6-6 and TRBJ1-4; 9 bases align to TRBD1. Germline trimming cut 0 bases from V and 4 bases from J; bases unmatched to any gene: 0. The CDR3 totals 15 residues. Germline loops: CDR1 MNHNY, CDR2 SVGAGI (reference sequence). CDR3 bases: TGTGCCAGCAGTTACTCGGGACAGGGTAATGAAAAACTGTTTTTT. Protein sequence: CASSYSGQGNEKLFF.

This clone came up a few times. The V gene is TRBV7-9, the J gene TRBJ1-1; D perhaps matches TRBD1 (6 bases). V dropped 3 bases and J dropped 8 bases, with 13 bases sitting between them. This CDR3 contains 13 residues. The germline gives CDR1 SEHNR, CDR2 FQNEAQ (reference sequence). CDR3 coding DNA: TGTGCCAGCAGCTTGGGACAATGGGAAGAAGCTTTCTTT. Residues: CASSLGQWEEAFF.

The chain has TRBV10-1 and TRBJ1-2, with TRBD1 as a possible D gene (6 bases). CDR1 WNHNN and CDR2 SYGVQD come from the germline V gene (reference sequence). The CDR3 sequence is 13 residues long. Deletions cut 5 bases from V and 8 bases from J, with 15 bases between. CDR3 bases: TGCGCCAGCAGTCCCCAAAAGACAGGCGGCTACACCTTC. Its protein is CASSPQKTGGYTF.

The chain combines TRBV30 with TRBJ2-1; D is uncertain. This CDR3 has 13 amino acids. V lost 1 base to trimming and J lost 2 bases, with 6 bases between them. The germline gives CDR1 GTSNPN, CDR2 SVGIG (reference sequence). CDR3 amino acids: CAWSGTPYNEQFF. CDR3 in DNA: TGTGCCTGGAGTGGCACACCCTACAATGAGCAGTTCTTC.

The V and J genes are TRBV18 and TRBJ1-3; D is ambiguous. Germline V gene data show CDR1 as KGHSH and CDR2 as LQKENI. The CDR3 spans 17 residues. Trimming took 3 bases from V and 0 from J, leaving 15 bases between them. CDR3 sequence: CASSPVYDGNSGNTIYF. The CDR3 bases are TGTGCCAGCTCACCCGTCTACGACGGGAACTCTGGAAACACCATATATTTT. Full variable domain (remainder filled in from reference TRBV18 and TRBJ1-3): NAGVMQNPRHLVRRRGQEARLRCSPMKGHSHVYWYRQLPEEGLKFMVYLQKENIIDESGMPKERFSAEFPKEGPSILRIQQVVRGDSAAYFCASSPVYDGNSGNTIYFGEGSWLTVV.

The rearrangement joins TRBV14 to TRBJ1-1; 7 bases map to TRBD1. This CDR3 has 13 amino acids. In germline, CDR1 is SGHDN, CDR2 FVKESK. V lost 0 bases, J lost 10 bases, and 5 bases stayed unmatched. CDR3 sequence (DNA): TGTGCCAGCAGCCAAGACAGGGGGTACGGAGCTTTCTTT. Its translation: CASSQDRGYGAFF. The whole variable domain, filled in from reference TRBV14 and TRBJ1-1, reads EAGVTQFPSHSVIEKGQTVTLRCDPISGHDNLYWYRRVMGKEIKFLLHFVKESKQDESGMPNNRFLAERTGGTYSTLKVQPAELEDSGVYFCASSQDRGYGAFFGQGTRLTVV.

J is TRBJ2-3 and V is TRBV2; no definite D call. Per the germline V gene, CDR1 is SNHLY and CDR2 is FYNNEI. This CDR3 has 15 residues. Trimming took off 4 bases at V and 0 bases at J, with 11 bases between the two ends. The CDR3 DNA follows: TGTGCCAGCAGTGTCAGTTATCTTAGCACAGATACGCAGTATTTT. Amino acid sequence: CASSVSYLSTDTQYF.

This clone appeared a single time. The rearrangement joins TRBV7-9 to TRBJ2-7, with 8 bases lining up with TRBD1. J gave up 3 bases and V 8 bases, and 12 bases lay outside the gene matches. The CDR3 covers 15 residues. CDR1 is SEHNR and CDR2 is FQNEAQ in the germline V gene (reference sequence). Here the CDR3 reads CASGGIGTGHYEQYF. The CDR3, as DNA: TGTGCCAGCGGGGGGATCGGGACAGGTCACTACGAGCAGTACTTC.

The chain carries TRBV11-3 and TRBJ1-2, with 9 bases matching TRBD1. The germline V gene has CDR1 SGHNT and CDR2 YENEEA. After removal of 6 bases from V and 4 bases from J, the junction contained 6 bases not matched to a gene. This CDR3 is 14 amino acids long. CDR3 bases: TGTGCCAGCAGTTCCGGGACAGGGACCTATGGCTACACCTTC. Its translation: CASSSGTGTYGYTF.

CDR3 DNA: TGTGCCAGCAGTTACTTGCTATCCAGGAATAATGAAAAACTGTTTTTT. This encodes CASSYLLSRNNEKLFF. J is TRBJ1-4 and V is TRBV28; the D is unclear. Germline V CDR1 and CDR2: MDHEN, SYDVKM. V lost 4 bases to trimming and J lost 4 bases, with 16 bases between them. The CDR3 covers 16 residues.

CDR3 nucleotides: TGTGCCACCAGCAGAGTGGTAAGCGGTACGGAGCAGTACTTC. Translation gives CATSRVVSGTEQYF. The genes are TRBV15 and TRBJ2-7; D possibly corresponds to TRBD2 (5 bases). The CDR3 loop spans 14 amino acids. From germline, CDR1 is LNHNV and CDR2 YYDKDF (reference sequence). Trimming pared 1 base from V and 7 bases from J, leaving 14 bases between.

This chain uses TRBV10-3 with TRBJ2-1; D might be TRBD2 (5 bases). The germline V gene encodes CDR1 ENHRY and CDR2 SYGVKD. Trimming left V 8 bases short and J 4 bases short, with 24 bases between. This CDR3 region has 17 residues. The CDR3 protein is CAIGVTGKTGVYNEQFF. CDR3 bases: TGTGCCATCGGAGTGACGGGGAAAACTGGTGTGTACAATGAGCAGTTCTTC.

A few counts support this clone. This chain connects TRBV9 to TRBJ1-4; D remains unclear. Trimming left V 7 bases short and J 4 bases short, with 17 bases between. In germline, CDR1 is SGDLS, CDR2 YYNGEE. CDR3 length equals 15 residues. CDR3 coding DNA: TGTGCCAGCTCTCCAGGCCCGGGAGGTAATGAAAAACTGTTTTTT. As protein: CASSPGPGGNEKLFF.

This chain joins TRBV10-3 and TRBJ2-7; weak D call: TRBD1 (5 bases). This CDR3 spans 15 amino acids. V lost 6 bases, J lost 1 base, and 16 bases lay in between. Germline assignment: CDR1 ENHRY and CDR2 SYGVKD. CDR3: CAIRGQGSPSYEQYF. For the CDR3, the DNA is TGTGCCATCAGGGGGCAGGGCAGCCCGTCCTACGAGCAGTACTTC.

The gene calls are TRBV5-1 and TRBJ1-2, with TRBD1 as a possible D gene (5 bases). V was trimmed by 5 bases and J by 4 bases, leaving 24 bases between them. The CDR3 runs 17 residues. The germline V gene encodes CDR1 SGHRS and CDR2 YFSETQ. The CDR3 region has the DNA TGCGCCAGCAGTATAGGGTCGTTTAGGGGAGCGGGCTATGGCTACACCTTC. This encodes CASSIGSFRGAGYGYTF.

This clone was seen a handful of times. The rearrangement uses TRBV9 and TRBJ1-4; tentatively, D is TRBD1 (5 bases). The CDR3 has 16 amino acids. Germline values: CDR1 SGDLS, CDR2 YYNGEE. Trimming shortened V by 3 bases and J by 7 bases, and 19 bases separated the two germline ends. CDR3: CASSARAGGALEKLFF. As DNA, the CDR3 is TGTGCCAGCAGCGCCAGGGCGGGAGGGGCGCTTGAAAAACTGTTTTTT.

This clone was seen a few times. The chain couples TRBV6-1 to TRBJ2-5; 8 bases are a match to TRBD1. The J call is uncertain, as TRBJ2-7 better fits the DNA end. Germline lookup yields CDR1 MNHNS and CDR2 SASEGT. The CDR3 consists of 19 residues. CDR3 nucleotides: TGTGCCAGCAGTGTTGTACCGGGACAGGAAAACCTTACGACCTACGAGCAGTACTTC. Translated: CASSVVPGQENLTTYEQYF.

The genes are TRBV5-6 and TRBJ2-1; 8 nucleotides line up with TRBD2. Looked up from germline, CDR1 is SGHDT and CDR2 is YYEEEE. This CDR3 is built from 16 residues. V lost 0 bases, J lost 2 bases, and 4 bases stayed unmatched. DNA of the CDR3: TGTGCCAGCAGCTTGGTAGCGGGAAGCACCTACAATGAGCAGTTCTTC. Translated: CASSLVAGSTYNEQFF.

In this sample, this clone turned up a few times. This chain links TRBV19 with TRBJ2-3, with a weak D call TRBD2 (7 bases). CDR1 is LNHDA, CDR2 SQIVND, per germline (reference sequence). V dropped 4 bases and J dropped 3 bases, with 11 bases sitting between them. The CDR3 extends over 14 amino acids. The CDR3 protein is CASSKGGRTDTQYF. CDR3 bases: TGTGCCAGTAGTAAGGGGGGGAGGACAGATACGCAGTATTTT.

This sequence joins TRBV5-4 and TRBJ1-2, with unresolved D. V shed 1 base and J shed 5 bases, with 15 bases lying between them. The CDR3 contains 15 residues. Germline V gene lookup returns CDR1 SGHNT and CDR2 YYREEE (reference sequence). The CDR3 DNA reads as TGTGCCAGCAGCTTGAACGGGGTTGTGGTGTATGGCTACACCTTC. Translation: CASSLNGVVVYGYTF. Variable domain in full (rest from reference TRBV5-4 and TRBJ1-2): ETGVTQSPTHLIKTRGQQVTLRCSSQSGHNTVSWYQQALGQGPQFIFQYYREEENGRGNFPPRFSGLQFPNYSSELNVNALELDDSALYLCASSLNGVVVYGYTFGSGTRLTVV.

The chain carries TRBV27 and TRBJ2-5; D possibly corresponds to TRBD2 (6 bases). This CDR3 is 13 amino acids long. Germline V gene sequence: CDR1 MNHEY, CDR2 SMNVEV (reference sequence). V lost 4 bases to trimming and J lost 5 bases, with 11 bases between them. CDR3 in DNA: TGTGCCAGCAGTTCGGGGGTTTGGGAGACCCAGTACTTC. Translation gives CASSSGVWETQYF.

This clone was found once. This chain links TRBV30 with TRBJ1-3; D is unresolved. This CDR3 spans 12 amino acids. The germline CDR1 and CDR2 sequences are GTSNPN and SVGIG (reference sequence). V gave up 2 bases and J gave up 4 bases, with 6 bases separating them. CDR3 sequence: CAWSFSGNTIYF. The CDR3 region has the DNA TGTGCCTGGAGTTTCTCGGGAAACACCATATATTTT.

The chain has TRBV4-1 and TRBJ2-5; D is possibly TRBD2 (5 bases). V was pared by 4 bases and J by 5 bases, with 14 bases between. The CDR3 covers 14 residues. CDR1 and CDR2 (germline): MGHRA, YSYEKL. The CDR3 region has the DNA TGCGCCAGCAGCCGCGGGTCACTAGGGGAGACCCAGTACTTC. Translating gives CASSRGSLGETQYF.

The chain has TRBV13 and TRBJ2-7, with 13 nucleotides matching TRBD2. The CDR3 consists of 16 residues. Looked up from germline, CDR1 is PRHDT and CDR2 is FYEKMQ (reference sequence). Trimming took 5 bases from V and 5 from J; bases not matched to a gene: 9. DNA for the CDR3: TGTGCCAGCAGCATCGGGACTAGCGGGGTCTGGAACGAGCAGTACTTC. Translation: CASSIGTSGVWNEQYF. Complete variable domain (other parts from reference TRBV13 and TRBJ2-7): AAGVIQSPRHLIKEKRETATLKCYPIPRHDTVYWYQQGPGQDPQFLISFYEKMQSDKGSIPDRFSAQQFSDYHSELNMSSLELGDSALYFCASSIGTSGVWNEQYFGPGTRLTVT.